This record covers a single TCR beta chain. Donors, without exception, were Caucasian adults residing in Nashville, Tennessee. The data belong to a study of shared clonotypes between healthy human individuals. The authors sequenced unsorted PBMC DNA on ten immunoSEQ deep assay plates. The table came from immunoSEQ multiplex PCR; TCRdb's copy has only in-frame clones and leaves some out. The data show roughly 480,000 clones, roughly 78% seen once. The clonotype was recovered from a woman aged 35 to 49 in good health. Some clones in this sample may be carry-over from other donors' samples. The source material was PBMCs.

The CDR3 is CASSSQAETEAFF. The CDR3, as DNA: TGCGCCAGCAGCTCCCAGGCAGAAACTGAAGCTTTCTTT. The V gene is TRBV5-1, the J gene TRBJ1-1, with D hard to call. There are 13 residues in the CDR3. Germline CDR1 reads SGHRS; CDR2 reads YFSETQ. V was clipped by 3 bases and J by 5 bases, with 11 bases between them.